The 2 T cell receptor beta chains given below trace back to one sample, sequenced in a study of control samples from healthy donors and cancer patients. Some clones are missing from TCRdb's copy, which holds only in-frame ones; the method was immunoSEQ multiplex PCR. The sample consists of around 140,000 clones, 85% to 95% of them appearing once. Sequencing was done on a sample of blood. All receptors derive from a middle-aged man in good health.

This chain links TRBV10-3 with TRBJ2-2; D unresolved. Deletions cut 6 bases from V and 1 base from J, with 6 bases between. Germline loops: CDR1 ENHRY, CDR2 SYGVKD. The CDR3 is 13 amino acids. The CDR3 loop reads CAIRIGNTGELFF. CDR3 bases: TGTGCCATCAGAATCGGGAACACCGGGGAGCTGTTTTTT.

The genes are TRBV2 and TRBJ2-7, with 7 bases fitting TRBD1. The length of the CDR3 is 13 residues. CDR1 and CDR2 from the germline V gene are SNHLY and FYNNEI. The junction had 8 bases not matched to a gene; V was cut back by 10 bases and J by 2 bases. CDR3 in DNA: TGTGCCACCTCGTCGGACAGGACCTACGAGCAGTACTTC. It codes for CATSSDRTYEQYF. Drawing the rest from reference TRBV2 and TRBJ2-7, the complete variable domain is EPEVTQTPSHQVTQMGQEVILRCVPISNHLYFYWYRQILGQKVEFLVSFYNNEISEKSEIFDDQFSVERPDGSNFTLKIRSTKLEDSAMYFCATSSDRTYEQYFGPGTRLTVT.